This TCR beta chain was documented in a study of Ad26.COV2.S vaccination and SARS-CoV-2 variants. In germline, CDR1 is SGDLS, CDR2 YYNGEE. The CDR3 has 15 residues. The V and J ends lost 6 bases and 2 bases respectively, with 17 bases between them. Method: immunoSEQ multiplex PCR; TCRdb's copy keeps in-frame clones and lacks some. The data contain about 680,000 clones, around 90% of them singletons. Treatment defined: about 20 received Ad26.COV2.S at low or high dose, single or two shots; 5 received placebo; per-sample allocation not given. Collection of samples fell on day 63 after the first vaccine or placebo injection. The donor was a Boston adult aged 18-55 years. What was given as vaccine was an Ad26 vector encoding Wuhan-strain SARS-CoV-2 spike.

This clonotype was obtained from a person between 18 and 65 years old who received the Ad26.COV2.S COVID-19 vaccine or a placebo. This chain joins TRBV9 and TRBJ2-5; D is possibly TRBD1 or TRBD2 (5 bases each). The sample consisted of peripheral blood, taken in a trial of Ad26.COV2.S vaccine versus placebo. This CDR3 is CASTPRGERQETQYF. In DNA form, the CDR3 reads TGTGCCAGCACTCCAAGGGGAGAACGGCAAGAGACCCAGTACTTC.